The 28 T cell receptor beta chains listed next were all sequenced from one sample in a study of blood T cell repertoires in COVID-19. Some clones are missing from TCRdb's copy, which holds only in-frame ones; the method was immunoSEQ multiplex PCR. The sample records some 150,000 clones, approximately 80% being singletons. The sample consisted of peripheral blood. The receptors shown here come from a human donor in a cohort sampled during active COVID-19.

The chain couples TRBV7-9 to TRBJ2-7; no firm D call. Germline CDR1 SEHNR, CDR2 FQNEAQ (reference sequence). V was clipped by 1 base and J by 3 bases, with 4 bases between them. This CDR3 spans 12 amino acids. CDR3: CASSLDNYEQYV. The CDR3 DNA sequence: TGTGCCAGCAGCTTAGACAACTACGAGCAGTACGTC.

The chain joins TRBV3-1 (or the pseudogene TRBV3-2) to TRBJ1-2; D gene uncertain. The length of the CDR3 is 14 residues. Trimming stripped 0 bases from V and 1 base from J, with 6 bases between. In germline, CDR1 is LGHDT, CDR2 YNNKEL (reference sequence). The CDR3 spells CASSQDEGNYGYTF. The CDR3 nucleotides are TGTGCCAGCAGCCAAGATGAGGGTAACTATGGCTACACCTTC.

The sample holds a few counts of this clone. This rearrangement joins TRBV19 to TRBJ1-5; maybe TRBD1 (5 bases). Germline V lookup: CDR1 LNHDA, CDR2 SQIVND (reference sequence). CDR3 size: 14 residues. V was clipped by 8 bases and J by 1 base, with 12 bases between them. The DNA of the CDR3 is TGTGCCAGTGCCACAGGAGGGAGCAATCAGCCCCAGCATTTT. Translating it yields CASATGGSNQPQHF.

The chain uses TRBV3-1 (or the pseudogene TRBV3-2) and TRBJ2-1; 10 nucleotides match TRBD2. Losses at the gene ends were 1 base for V and 8 bases for J; bases not matched to a gene: 2. This CDR3 spans 14 amino acids. From germline, CDR1 is LGHDT and CDR2 YNNKEL (reference sequence). CDR3 protein: CASSQGLAGDEQFF. CDR3 in DNA: TGTGCCAGCAGCCAAGGGCTAGCGGGAGATGAGCAGTTCTTC.

The chain joins TRBV6-5 to TRBJ2-1, with D maybe TRBD1 (5 bases). The CDR3 has 14 amino acids. The V and J ends lost 0 bases and 6 bases respectively, with 9 bases between them. The germline V gene encodes CDR1 MNHEY and CDR2 SVGAGI. The CDR3 here is CASSYSGRANEQFF. CDR3 coding DNA: TGTGCCAGCAGTTACTCAGGCAGGGCCAATGAGCAGTTCTTC.

The J gene is TRBJ2-7, the V gene TRBV5-4, with 10 bases fitting TRBD2. The germline V gene has CDR1 SGHNT and CDR2 YYREEE (reference sequence). Trimming cost V 2 bases and J 6 bases; bases outside gene matches: 5. The CDR3 has 14 residues. The CDR3 is CASSFERGGREQYF. Here the CDR3 DNA reads TGTGCCAGCAGCTTCGAGCGGGGGGGCCGCGAGCAGTACTTC.

A few counts support this clone. The genes are TRBV24-1 and TRBJ2-6; D not resolved. Trimming cost V 4 bases and J 0 bases, with 3 bases left between them. The germline CDR1 and CDR2 sequences are KGHDR and SFDVKD. This CDR3 is 14 amino acids long. The DNA for the CDR3 is TGTGCCACCAGTGACAGCTCTGGGGCCAACGTCCTGACTTTC. Residues: CATSDSSGANVLTF.

This clone was seen a handful of times. This chain links TRBV19 with TRBJ2-1; 8 bases line up with TRBD1. The CDR3 covers 17 residues. V dropped 7 bases and J dropped 6; count of bases not matched to a gene: 17. The germline gives CDR1 LNHDA, CDR2 SQIVND (reference sequence). CDR3 DNA sequence: TGTGCCAGTAAGATAAGGGCAGGGGGGCAGGGGGCCAATGAGCAGTTCTTC. It is translated as CASKIRAGGQGANEQFF.

The chain combines TRBV6-5 with TRBJ1-1; D is perhaps TRBD1 (5 bases). This CDR3 comprises 14 residues. V was trimmed by 7 bases and J by 6 bases, leaving 18 bases between them. Per germline, CDR1 MNHEY and CDR2 SVGAGI. The CDR3 here is CASTAPGGVAEAFF. The CDR3 nucleotides read TGTGCCAGCACCGCCCCCGGGGGGGTAGCTGAAGCTTTCTTT.

This sequence joins TRBV6-5 and TRBJ2-5, with D possibly TRBD1 on 5 matching bases. Germline-derived CDR1 and CDR2 are MNHEY and SVGAGI. The length of the CDR3 is 14 residues. Trimming pared 0 bases from V and 2 bases from J, leaving 7 bases between. The DNA of the CDR3 is TGTGCCAGCAGTTACTCCGGACATCAAGAGACCCAGTACTTC. This codes for CASSYSGHQETQYF.

The genes are TRBV10-3 and TRBJ1-5, with no clear D. Germline assignment: CDR1 ENHRY and CDR2 SYGVKD. The V gene lost 4 bases and the J gene lost 2 bases, with 6 bases spanning the gap. CDR3 length equals 13 residues. The CDR3 is CAISGDGNQPQHF. CDR3 in DNA: TGTGCCATCAGTGGAGATGGCAATCAGCCCCAGCATTTT.

The chain employs TRBV6-6 and TRBJ2-1; no reliable D call. The V end lost 9 bases, the J end lost 1 base, and 10 bases lay between the germline ends. This CDR3 spans 13 amino acids. Germline V gene lookup returns CDR1 MNHNY and CDR2 SVGAGI (reference sequence). Here the CDR3 reads CASSPDSYNEQFF. Here the CDR3 DNA reads TGTGCCAGTTCGCCAGATTCCTACAATGAGCAGTTCTTC.

The chain has TRBV7-3 and TRBJ2-3; D possibly corresponds to TRBD1 (6 bases). In germline, CDR1 is SGHTA, CDR2 FQGTGA. The CDR3 runs 14 residues. The ends were cut back, 2 bases at V and 2 bases at J, with 8 bases in the middle. Written as DNA, the CDR3 is TGTGCCAGCAGCTTAGGACAGTACACAGATACGCAGTATTTT. Its protein product is CASSLGQYTDTQYF.

This chain connects TRBV5-1 to TRBJ2-1, with 12 bases matching TRBD2. CDR3 size: 16 residues. Germline values: CDR1 SGHRS, CDR2 YFSETQ. The V segment lost 1 base and the J segment 3 bases; nucleotides outside the gene matches: 2. CDR3 region: CASSLWTSGNYNEQFF. The CDR3 DNA follows: TGCGCCAGCAGCTTGTGGACTAGCGGGAACTACAATGAGCAGTTCTTC. Full variable domain (missing parts from reference TRBV5-1 and TRBJ2-1): KAGVTQTPRYLIKTRGQQVTLSCSPISGHRSVSWYQQTPGQGLQFLFEYFSETQRNKGNFPGRFSGRQFSNSRSEMNVSTLELGDSALYLCASSLWTSGNYNEQFFGPGTRLTVL.

The chain recombines TRBV2 with TRBJ2-1; 10 bases fit TRBD1. Germline values: CDR1 SNHLY, CDR2 FYNNEI. This CDR3 contains 15 residues. The V segment lost 7 bases and the J segment 5 bases; nucleotides outside the gene matches: 8. CDR3 region: CASITGTGVNNEQFF. The DNA for the CDR3 is TGTGCCAGCATCACCGGGACAGGGGTTAACAATGAGCAGTTCTTC.

The sample holds one count of this clone. The rearrangement uses TRBV5-6 and TRBJ1-4; D uncertain. Trimming took 4 bases from V and 5 from J, leaving 15 bases between them. The CDR3 length is 15 residues. The V gene's germline CDR1 is SGHDT and CDR2 YYEEEE. The CDR3 sequence is CASSPGRSPNEKLFF. The CDR3 DNA follows: TGTGCCAGCAGCCCAGGCAGGTCCCCGAATGAAAAACTGTTTTTT.

This clone was detected once. This chain joins TRBV10-3 and TRBJ1-5; 8 bases map to TRBD1. Trimming cost V 6 bases and J 6 bases; bases outside gene matches: 4. This CDR3 region has 13 residues. The germline V gene has CDR1 ENHRY and CDR2 SYGVKD. CDR3 sequence (DNA): TGTGCCATCAGCCAGGGGGCAGGTCAGCCCCAGCATTTT. Protein product: CAISQGAGQPQHF.

The chain is built from TRBV4-1 and TRBJ1-5, with D maybe TRBD1 (5 bases). The germline gives CDR1 MGHRA, CDR2 YSYEKL. The length of the CDR3 is 14 residues. V was pared by 2 bases and J by 6 bases, with 11 bases between. The CDR3 nucleotides are TGCGCCAGCAGCCAACAACTGGGGGGTCAGCCCCAGCATTTT. This encodes CASSQQLGGQPQHF.

The V call is TRBV28, the J call TRBJ1-5; D not resolved. Germline values: CDR1 MDHEN, CDR2 SYDVKM. The CDR3 is 14 amino acids. V dropped 6 bases and J dropped 5 bases, with 14 bases sitting between them. CDR3 sequence (DNA): TGTGCCAGCAGCCCACCGCGAGCCCATCAGCCCCAGCATTTT. This gives the protein CASSPPRAHQPQHF.

This chain connects TRBV5-4 to TRBJ1-6; TRBD1 matches at 7 bases. Germline-derived CDR1 and CDR2 are SGHNT and YYREEE (reference sequence). This CDR3 is 16 amino acids long. V was pared by 4 bases and J by 6 bases, with 10 bases of the junction left unmatched. The CDR3, as DNA: TGTGCCAGCAGCGGTGAAGGACAGGTCGGTAATTCACCCCTCCACTTT. Amino acids: CASSGEGQVGNSPLHF. Full variable domain (missing parts from reference TRBV5-4 and TRBJ1-6): ETGVTQSPTHLIKTRGQQVTLRCSSQSGHNTVSWYQQALGQGPQFIFQYYREEENGRGNFPPRFSGLQFPNYSSELNVNALELDDSALYLCASSGEGQVGNSPLHFGNGTRLTVT.

CDR3 loop: CASSPDRGRNSPLHF. In DNA, the CDR3 is TGTGCCAGCAGCCCGGACAGGGGACGGAATTCACCCCTCCACTTT. V and J are TRBV7-8 and TRBJ1-6; TRBD1 agrees at 9 bases. Germline CDR1 is SGHVS and CDR2 is FQNEAQ. V lost 5 bases and J lost 7; bases outside the gene matches: 6. The CDR3 has 15 residues.

The chain recombines TRBV19 with TRBJ2-7; TRBD2 might be the D (5 bases). The V end was cut by 10 bases, the J end by 3 bases, with 13 bases between. The length of the CDR3 is 12 residues. CDR1 and CDR2 from the germline V gene are LNHDA and SQIVND (reference sequence). CDR3 coding DNA: TGTGCCACCAATAGCCGGGGCTACGAGCAGTACGTC. It yields the protein CATNSRGYEQYV.

The CDR3 coding sequence is TGCGCCAGCAGACTTAGCGGGGGGGAGTTCTACGAGCAGTACTTC. This translates into CASRLSGGEFYEQYF. The rearrangement uses TRBV5-1 and TRBJ2-7, with 11 bases fitting TRBD2. The ends lost 5 bases at V and 3 bases at J; junction bases unmatched: 7. The CDR3 is 15 amino acids. Germline values: CDR1 SGHRS, CDR2 YFSETQ. The full variable domain, its missing parts supplied by reference TRBV5-1 and TRBJ2-7, is KAGVTQTPRYLIKTRGQQVTLSCSPISGHRSVSWYQQTPGQGLQFLFEYFSETQRNKGNFPGRFSGRQFSNSRSEMNVSTLELGDSALYLCASRLSGGEFYEQYFGPGTRLTVT.

The chain combines TRBV11-3 with TRBJ2-1; the D is unclear. Germline V gene data show CDR1 as SGHNT and CDR2 as YENEEA. The ends were cut back, 0 bases at V and 7 bases at J, with 7 bases in the middle. The length of the CDR3 is 13 residues. For the CDR3, the DNA is TGTGCCAGCAGCTTAGATGGCAGGAATGAGCAGTTCTTC. Translation gives CASSLDGRNEQFF.

The chain combines TRBV5-1 with TRBJ1-1; 7 bases fit TRBD1. Germline loops: CDR1 SGHRS, CDR2 YFSETQ. This CDR3 region has 13 residues. V was clipped by 5 bases and J by 4 bases; unmatched bases: 5. CDR3 nucleotides: TGCGCCAGCAGTCTAGGGACAGCCACTGAAGCTTTCTTT. Amino acid sequence: CASSLGTATEAFF.

The chain has TRBV12-3 or TRBV12-4 and TRBJ1-2; 12 nucleotides align to TRBD1. The CDR3 is 13 amino acids. The V segment lost 11 bases and the J segment 6 bases; nucleotides outside the gene matches: 7. CDR3: CAGSRDRGHGYTF. CDR3 nucleotides: TGTGCCGGTTCAAGGGACAGGGGGCATGGCTACACCTTC.

This clone was counted between two and nine times. The rearrangement links TRBV19 to TRBJ2-1; 9 bases are shared with TRBD1. The CDR3 is 19 amino acids. V was clipped by 5 bases and J by 0 bases; unmatched bases: 14. The germline gives CDR1 LNHDA, CDR2 SQIVND (reference sequence). DNA for the CDR3: TGTGCCAGTAGTCCCGGGACAGGGTTGGGACAAAGCTCCTACAATGAGCAGTTCTTC. This gives the protein CASSPGTGLGQSSYNEQFF.

The gene calls are TRBV29-1 and TRBJ2-5; tentative D call: TRBD2 (5 bases). The V and J ends lost 4 bases and 4 bases respectively, with 13 bases between them. CDR3 length: 13 residues. Looked up from germline, CDR1 is SQVTM and CDR2 is ANQGSEA. The CDR3 is CSVAGWVGETQYF. In DNA, the CDR3 is TGCAGCGTTGCGGGGTGGGTAGGAGAGACCCAGTACTTC. The full variable domain, in which reference TRBV29-1 and TRBJ2-5 provide the parts outside the CDR3, is SAVISQKPSRDICQRGTSLTIQCQVDSQVTMMFWYRQQPGQSLTLIATANQGSEATYESGFVIDKFPISRPNLTFSTLTVSNMSPEDSSIYLCSVAGWVGETQYFGPGTRLLVL.